The 5 T cell receptor beta chains reported below all come from one sample, sequenced in a study of blood T cells in healthy people across ages (dated by TCRdb to about 2015). The library was generated by 5' RACE. This sample was sequenced with an Illumina HiSeq 2500. A second PCR of about 6 to 12 cycles was performed with a sample-barcoded 5' primer and a J-beta primer mix. TCRdb's own reprocessing of the public reads used fastp at Q25 and MiXCR and kept productive beta chains. Each entry merges the rows of one CDR3 protein and shows their most common DNA and genes. The sample profile shows 500,000 to 700,000 distinct CDR3 sequences; roughly 31% of them were found once. Less than 20% of the sample is in the top ten clones. The sequenced sample was blood. These receptors all come from a woman of 80 years or more in good health.

As concerns this clonotype: It may be a read error: a sequence one base away is much more abundant. The chain recombines TRBV7-2 with TRBJ2-7; 9 bases align to TRBD1. Trimming removed 7 bases from V and 3 bases from J; junction bases left unmatched: 7. From germline, CDR1 is SGHTA and CDR2 FQGNSA. The CDR3 consists of 14 residues. CDR3 residues: CASNPTGGFYEQYF. The CDR3 nucleotides are TGTGCCAGCAACCCTACAGGGGGCTTCTACGAGCAGTACTTC.

This clonotype was seen only a few times. The J gene is TRBJ1-1, the V gene TRBV19, with D tentatively TRBD1 (5 bases). The CDR3 is 14 amino acids. V was cut by 1 base and J by 1 base, with 7 bases left in between. Germline V gene data show CDR1 as LNHDA and CDR2 as SQIVND (reference sequence). Here the CDR3 reads CASSIGGENTEAFF. DNA for the CDR3: TGTGCCAGTAGTATAGGGGGCGAGAACACTGAAGCTTTCTTT.

This clonotype was observed many times. This sequence joins TRBV6-1 and TRBJ1-2, with D uncertain. The V end was cut by 6 bases, the J end by 3 bases, with 17 bases between. Per germline, CDR1 MNHNS and CDR2 SASEGT. CDR3 size: 15 residues. The CDR3 sequence: CASREGEATDYGYTF. The CDR3 bases are TGTGCCAGCAGGGAGGGAGAGGCTACCGACTATGGCTACACCTTC.

This clonotype was counted ten times or more. CDR3 bases: TGCGCCAGCAGCCAAGACTCGAGGGCATCTGGAAACACCATATATTTT. This sequence encodes CASSQDSRASGNTIYF. The chain combines TRBV4-3 with TRBJ1-3; D uncertain. V gave up 0 bases and J gave up 1 base, with 10 bases separating them. The CDR3 covers 16 residues. Germline CDR1 LGHNA, CDR2 YSLEER.

This clonotype has a handful of counts. A much larger clone is a single base away; this may be a read error. V and J are TRBV6-2 or TRBV6-3 and TRBJ2-4; D remains ambiguous. The J call is doubtful: the DNA matches TRBJ2-7 better. In germline, CDR1 is MNHEY, CDR2 SVGEGT. The CDR3 is 12 residues long. Here the CDR3 DNA reads TGTGCCAGCAGCCCCGCAAGGACCGAGCAGTACTTC. It is translated as CASSPARTEQYF.